This T cell receptor (beta chain) came from a study of cytomegalovirus exposure and HLA in healthy donors. Study-wide points: In vitro experiments confirmed that three CMV-associated chains were specific for CMV antigens. Later analysis showed most CMV-associated TCR beta chains appearing HLA-restricted.

Germline CDR1 is LGHNA and CDR2 is YSLEER. The CDR3 contains 15 residues. V was clipped by 1 base and J by 4 bases, with 12 bases between them. This clone was seen once. Its antigen is currently unknown. Both 60 Vbeta primers and 13 Jbeta primers went into the PCR. Clones were read by immunoSEQ multiplex PCR, and TCRdb kept only the in-frame ones, dropping some. In the table there are under 150,000 clones, 75% to 90% of which are singletons. What was sequenced was PBMCs. J is TRBJ2-3 and V is TRBV4-3; D is possibly TRBD1 (5 bases). This receptor was identified in a man in his forties in good health and CMV-seronegative. The CDR3 is CASSQGRGGADTQYF. The CDR3 DNA follows: TGCGCCAGCAGCCAAGGAAGGGGTGGTGCAGATACGCAGTATTTT.